These 13 T cell receptor beta chains came from one sample sequenced in a study of CD8 T cells in ankylosing spondylitis. Each CDR3 protein is one row after TCRdb ran MiXCR on the 5' RACE reads. The sample shows approximately 240,000 distinct CDR3 sequences, roughly a quarter of them seen only once. The sample was blood, either unsorted or a sorted T cell fraction (not recorded which). Receptors originate from a male donor with ankylosing spondylitis or in good health (not recorded which).

This clonotype has at least ten counts. V usage is TRBV20-1 and J usage is TRBJ2-5, with D perhaps matching TRBD1 (5 bases). Deletions cut 6 bases from V and 5 bases from J, with 19 bases between. From germline, CDR1 is DFQATT and CDR2 SNEGSKA (reference sequence). This CDR3 region has 14 residues. CDR3 DNA sequence: TGCAGTGCCCGGATGCCGCAGGGTCTGGAGACCCAGTACTTC. As protein: CSARMPQGLETQYF.

The sample holds many counts of this clonotype. The chain employs TRBV5-1 and TRBJ2-1, with a weak D call TRBD1 (6 bases). Trimming removed 2 bases from V and 2 bases from J, with 11 bases in between. The CDR3 totals 15 residues. Germline CDR1 reads SGHRS; CDR2 reads YFSETQ. The CDR3 loop is CASSFRGPPYNEQFF. Here the CDR3 DNA reads TGCGCCAGCAGCTTCAGGGGTCCTCCCTACAATGAGCAGTTCTTC.

V usage is TRBV3-1 and J usage is TRBJ2-3, with D perhaps matching TRBD2 (7 bases). Germline CDR1 and CDR2: LGHDT and YNNKEL (reference sequence). Trimming took off 4 bases at V and 3 bases at J, with 14 bases between the two ends. The CDR3 runs to 15 residues. For the CDR3, the DNA is TGTGCCAGCAGCCGGACGGGGGGCCATACAGATACGCAGTATTTT. This sequence encodes CASSRTGGHTDTQYF.

The chain recombines TRBV12-3 or TRBV12-4 with TRBJ2-7; tentative D call: TRBD1 (5 bases). V lost 6 bases to trimming and J lost 1 base, with 10 bases between them. The CDR3 loop spans 13 amino acids. DNA of the CDR3: TGTGCCAGCAGGTTGACAGTATCCTACGAGCAGTACTTC. Translation: CASRLTVSYEQYF.

V gene TRBV12-3 or TRBV12-4 combines with J gene TRBJ2-5, with 10 bases identical to TRBD2. The CDR3 totals 14 residues. Trimming took 5 bases from V and 5 from J; bases not matched to a gene: 5. DNA of the CDR3: TGTGCCAGCAGTAGTAGCGGGGGGAGGGAGACCCAGTACTTC. Protein sequence: CASSSSGGRETQYF.

The V call is TRBV11-2, the J call TRBJ2-1; 12 bases map to TRBD2. J gave up 5 bases and V 2 bases, and 10 bases lay outside the gene matches. From germline, CDR1 is SGHAT and CDR2 FQNNGV. CDR3 length equals 18 residues. CDR3 residues: CASSLTSGGPPPHNEQFF. The CDR3 bases are TGTGCCAGCAGCTTAACTAGCGGGGGGCCCCCTCCCCACAATGAGCAGTTCTTC.

There are many counts of this clonotype. The J gene is TRBJ1-2, the V gene TRBV29-1; D is undetermined. Germline lookup yields CDR1 SQVTM and CDR2 ANQGSEA. With 0 bases removed from V and 7 bases from J, the gap between germline ends came to 9 bases. The length of the CDR3 is 12 residues. The CDR3 here is CSVEERVPGYTF. The DNA of the CDR3 is TGCAGCGTTGAAGAAAGGGTTCCTGGCTACACCTTC.

A few counts support this clonotype. V is TRBV19 and J is TRBJ2-3; D is perhaps TRBD2 (6 bases). Germline V lookup: CDR1 LNHDA, CDR2 SQIVND (reference sequence). V lost 11 bases and J 3 bases, leaving 21 bases between the germline ends. This CDR3 has 15 residues. CDR3 DNA sequence: TGTGCCTCCGGGGACCGAGCCGGAGGGACAGATACGCAGTATTTT. Its protein is CASGDRAGGTDTQYF.

This chain connects TRBV6-1 to TRBJ2-7; TRBD2 agrees at 8 bases. Germline lookup yields CDR1 MNHNS and CDR2 SASEGT. The CDR3 totals 15 residues. With 5 bases clipped from V and 3 bases from J, the junction kept 9 bases outside the gene matches. The CDR3 reads CASSRAGVFLYEQYF. CDR3 DNA: TGTGCCAGCAGTCGAGCGGGGGTTTTCCTCTACGAGCAGTACTTC.

This clonotype appeared many times. The V and J genes are TRBV20-1 and TRBJ2-1, with 7 bases identical to TRBD2. V shed 8 bases and J 1 base; nucleotides not matched to a gene: 8. Germline lookup yields CDR1 DFQATT and CDR2 SNEGSKA (reference sequence). The CDR3 extends over 14 amino acids. The CDR3 bases are TGCAGTCCCGTAGCGGGCAGTTCCTACAATGAGCAGTTCTTC. Its translation: CSPVAGSSYNEQFF.

This clonotype was counted only a few times. It may be a read error: a sequence one base away is much more abundant. This chain uses TRBV12-3 or TRBV12-4 with TRBJ2-7; D is undetermined. The CDR3 runs to 12 residues. The ends were cut back, 2 bases at V and 2 bases at J, with 4 bases in the middle. The CDR3 sequence is CASSLFPYEQYF. In nucleotides, the CDR3 is TGTGCCAGCAGTTTATTCCCCTACGAGCAGTACTTC.

The chain is built from TRBV7-3 and TRBJ2-3, with D unclear. The CDR3 covers 14 residues. V was clipped by 5 bases and J by 2 bases, with 11 bases between them. Germline assignment: CDR1 SGHTA and CDR2 FQGTGA. CDR3 coding DNA: TGTGCCAGCAGCCTAAGAGACCCCACAGATACGCAGTATTTT. It codes for CASSLRDPTDTQYF. The full variable domain, its missing parts supplied by reference TRBV7-3 and TRBJ2-3, is GAGVSQTPSNKVTEKGKYVELRCDPISGHTALYWYRQSLGQGPEFLIYFQGTGAADDSGLPNDRFFAVRPEGSVSTLKIQRTERGDSAVYLCASSLRDPTDTQYFGPGTRLTVL.

This clonotype was observed at least ten times. The chain has TRBV10-3 and TRBJ2-3, with TRBD1 matching over 8 bases. The length of the CDR3 is 16 residues. CDR1 and CDR2 from the germline V gene are ENHRY and SYGVKD. Trimming removed 6 bases from V and 2 bases from J; junction bases left unmatched: 10. The CDR3 is CAIRSDRGVLTDTQYF. In DNA form, the CDR3 reads TGTGCCATCAGGAGTGACAGGGGAGTTCTCACAGATACGCAGTATTTT.